This T cell receptor (beta chain) is drawn from a study of Graves' ophthalmopathy and Graves' hyperthyroidism. Whole-study results and caveats: The authors also found most expanded thyroid clonotypes above 0.001 frequency in blood.

In its sample, this clonotype was seen many times. Its antigen is unidentified. Trimming removed 0 bases at V and 2 bases at J, with 8 bases between. This CDR3 has 14 residues. The germline CDR1 and CDR2 sequences are SGHVS and FNYEAQ. Amplified TCR beta CDR3 regions were obtained using RNA transcripts as template. An opening RT-PCR round employed HTBI primers and preceded a second-round multiplex PCR. TCRdb processed the multiplex PCR reads anew with MiXCR; each CDR3 protein has one entry. The profile shows 1 million to 1.3 million distinct CDR3 sequences, 35% to 45% of them singletons. Included hyperthyroidism patients were aged 18 to 65 and newly diagnosed (under 2 months' duration). Diagnosis used clinical symptoms, serum thyroxine, TRAb, thyroid ultrasound and orbital computed tomography.

This chain joins TRBV7-6 and TRBJ2-7; D gene uncertain. Sequenced input: peripheral blood or thyroid tissue (not recorded which). The sequence was obtained from an adult man with Graves' hyperthyroidism. DNA for the CDR3: TGTGCCAGCAGCTTAGCTGCAGGCGCCTACGAGCAGTACTTC. Amino acids: CASSLAAGAYEQYF.